This T cell receptor (beta chain) appears in the sequencing data of a study of T cell repertoires in cytomegalovirus infection. Study-wide results and caveats: The ex vivo response showed dominance by HLA-C-restricted CMV-specific TCR beta clonotypes.

This clonotype was picked up a small number of times. Its antigen is as yet unknown. TCRdb itself ran the reads through MiXCR, one entry per CDR3 protein. The data show 350,000 to 450,000 distinct CDR3 sequences, 15% to 20% seen once. The sequencing sample was made of PBMCs. This TCR was recovered from a human donor in good health (CMV status not recorded). Some clones in this sample may be carry-over from other donors' samples.

The CDR3 DNA reads TGCGCCAGCAGCACCCAGGGCGGCGGGGCCTACGAGCAGTACTTC. It specifies CASSTQGGGAYEQYF. The chain carries TRBV5-1 and TRBJ2-7, with D maybe TRBD2 (6 bases). Trimming cost V 4 bases and J 2 bases, with 16 bases left between them. CDR1 and CDR2 from the germline V gene are SGHRS and YFSETQ. The CDR3 covers 15 residues.